The 2 T cell receptor beta chains presented below share a single source sample, sequenced in a study of T cell clonality in common variable immunodeficiency. Clones were read by immunoSEQ multiplex PCR, and TCRdb kept only the in-frame ones, dropping some. The sample was found to contain tens of thousands of clones, and every one recurs. Sequencing used peripheral blood mononuclear cells. The origin of the receptors is a person between 18 and 70 years old in good health.

This clone was counted many times. The read falls 3 residues short of the CDR3 end, and the missing part is taken from the germline J gene. The chain recombines TRBV12-5 with TRBJ2-1; TRBD1 might be the D (6 bases). V lost 2 bases and J 7 bases, leaving 9 bases between the germline ends. Germline V CDR1 and CDR2: LGHNT, FRNRAP. The CDR3 length is 13 residues. The CDR3 here is CASGLTGMNEQFF. CDR3 DNA, as far as it was read: TGTGCTAGTGGTTTGACAGGGATGAATGAG.

This clone appeared many times. The read ends 3 residues early relative to the CDR3; the germline J gene fills the gap. The chain recombines TRBV14 with TRBJ2-3; 7 bases map to TRBD2. V lost 3 bases and J lost 3; bases outside the gene matches: 9. The germline CDR1 and CDR2 sequences are SGHDN and FVKESK. The CDR3 has 16 residues. The part of the CDR3 DNA that was read is TGTGCCAGCAGCCACGTAGCGGGCGAGGGGACAGATACG. Residues: CASSHVAGEGTDT. The entire CDR3 protein reads CASSHVAGEGTDTQYF.